Shown below are 5 T cell receptor beta chains from a single sample sequenced in a study of T-cell memory formation after mild COVID-19. TCRdb fed the 5' RACE reads into MiXCR, producing one record per CDR3 protein. The table includes roughly 610,000 distinct CDR3 sequences, 15% to 20% detected once. What was sequenced was PBMCs or a T cell subset sorted from them (not recorded which). These receptors were collected from an adult woman who had mild COVID-19 (a few samples of this study predate the infection). Cell type and time point are not known.

This clonotype was recorded at least ten times. The CDR3 reads CSARGRNQETQYF. The CDR3 DNA sequence: TGCAGTGCTAGAGGCCGGAACCAAGAGACCCAGTACTTC. The V and J genes are TRBV20-1 and TRBJ2-5; D unresolved. Trimming pared 1 base from V and 0 bases from J, leaving 6 bases between. Germline CDR1 reads DFQATT; CDR2 reads SNEGSKA (reference sequence). The CDR3 loop spans 13 amino acids.

The V call is TRBV5-1, the J call TRBJ2-1; maybe TRBD1 (7 bases). CDR3 length: 16 amino acids. Germline lookup yields CDR1 SGHRS and CDR2 YFSETQ. With 4 bases removed from V and 4 bases from J, the gap between germline ends came to 18 bases. DNA for the CDR3: TGCGCCAGCAGCCCACAGGGGACTCCCCCTTACAATGAGCAGTTCTTC. Its protein is CASSPQGTPPYNEQFF. The whole variable domain, remainder taken from reference TRBV5-1 and TRBJ2-1, is KAGVTQTPRYLIKTRGQQVTLSCSPISGHRSVSWYQQTPGQGLQFLFEYFSETQRNKGNFPGRFSGRQFSNSRSEMNVSTLELGDSALYLCASSPQGTPPYNEQFFGPGTRLTVL.

V usage is TRBV7-2 and J usage is TRBJ2-7, with D tentatively TRBD1 or TRBD2 (6 bases each). Trimming removed 5 bases at V and 3 bases at J, with 23 bases between. The CDR3 extends over 17 amino acids. Per germline, CDR1 SGHTA and CDR2 FQGNSA. CDR3 residues: CASSTLGGGLSGYEQYF. The CDR3 DNA is TGTGCCAGCAGCACATTAGGGGGAGGCCTTTCGGGCTACGAGCAGTACTTC.

This clonotype was detected ten times or more. The rearrangement links TRBV12-2 to TRBJ2-7; the table names TRBD2, a call not compared with the DNA. TRBV12-2 is flagged as a pseudogene. CDR3 length equals 18 residues. The DNA for the CDR3 is TGTGCAAGTCGCTTAGCGCGGTTCGAGCGGGAAAGCTCCTACGAGCAGTACTTC. The encoded protein is CASRLARFERESSYEQYF.

In this sample, this clonotype turned up many times. The chain links TRBV7-9 to TRBJ1-1; no clear D. The length of the CDR3 is 14 residues. The germline CDR1 and CDR2 sequences are SEHNR and FQNEAQ (reference sequence). Trimming shortened V by 2 bases and J by 2 bases, and 9 bases separated the two germline ends. The CDR3 is CASSLSRRNTEAFF. The DNA of the CDR3 is TGTGCCAGCAGCTTAAGCAGGAGAAACACTGAAGCTTTCTTT.